The following is a TCR beta chain sequence with its context. Its antigen is unknown. This entry belongs to a study of T cells in Graves' hyperthyroidism and ophthalmopathy. The investigators amplified TCR beta CDR3 regions from RNA transcripts. In the first-round RT-PCR of the TCR CDR3, the HTBI primer set was used. TCRdb reprocessed the multiplex PCR reads with MiXCR, giving one entry per CDR3 protein. The sample shows fewer than 800,000 distinct CDR3 sequences, roughly 15% of them seen only once. Trimming left V 4 bases short and J 0 bases short, with 6 bases between. The germline V gene has CDR1 KGHDR and CDR2 SFDVKD. CDR3 length: 14 residues. Findings and limits, study-wide: Blood also showed most of the thyroid clonotypes that were expanded above 0.001.

Sequenced material: blood. This TCR was recovered from a man between 18 and 35 years old with Graves' hyperthyroidism. V gene TRBV24-1 combines with J gene TRBJ1-5, with no clear D. The CDR3 loop is CATSEVGSNQPQHF. The CDR3 DNA sequence: TGTGCCACCAGTGAAGTAGGTAGCAATCAGCCCCAGCATTTT.